These 9 T cell receptor beta chains were sequenced from one sample in a study of blood T cells in healthy people across ages. Combining a sample-barcoded 5' primer with a J-beta primer mix, a second PCR ran for 7 to 11 cycles. TCRdb redid the calling of the 5' RACE reads with MiXCR, one entry per CDR3 protein. The sample has some 1.6 million distinct CDR3 sequences, approximately 32% seen once. Sequenced sample: blood. These receptors originate from a woman younger than 45 in good health.

In its sample, this clonotype was seen a few times. V usage is TRBV29-1 and J usage is TRBJ1-2; a weak D match, TRBD1 (6 bases). The germline V gene has CDR1 SQVTM and CDR2 ANQGSEA. There are 15 residues in the CDR3. Between the trimmed V and J ends, which lost 0 bases and 4 bases, there was a span of 15 bases. CDR3 loop: CSVEEPLQGPYGYTF. In DNA, the CDR3 is TGCAGCGTTGAAGAACCCCTACAGGGTCCCTATGGCTACACCTTC.

CDR3 nucleotides: TGCAGTGCTAGAGATCGTGCGGGGCGAAAAGAGACCCAGTACTTC. It specifies CSARDRAGRKETQYF. This rearrangement joins TRBV20-1 to TRBJ2-5; possible D gene TRBD2, 6 bases. The CDR3 is 15 amino acids. Trimming shortened V by 0 bases and J by 3 bases, and 14 bases separated the two germline ends. Per the germline V gene, CDR1 is DFQATT and CDR2 is SNEGSKA (reference sequence).

V gene TRBV5-5 combines with J gene TRBJ1-1; D remains unclear. The CDR3 consists of 14 residues. The V end lost 10 bases, the J end lost 0 bases, and 16 bases lay between the germline ends. Looked up from germline, CDR1 is SGHKS and CDR2 is YYEKEE (reference sequence). As DNA, the CDR3 is TGTGCCTGCAACCCGGGATCCATGAACACTGAAGCTTTCTTT. Amino acid sequence: CACNPGSMNTEAFF. The whole variable domain, filled in from reference TRBV5-5 and TRBJ1-1, reads DAGVTQSPTHLIKTRGQQVTLRCSPISGHKSVSWYQQVLGQGPQFIFQYYEKEERGRGNFPDRFSARQFPNYSSELNVNALLLGDSALYLCACNPGSMNTEAFFGQGTRLTVV.

This clonotype was detected only a few times. This CDR3 is CASSWVLAGGQDTQYF. The CDR3 bases are TGTGCCAGCAGTTGGGTACTAGCGGGGGGGCAAGATACGCAGTATTTT. This sequence joins TRBV27 and TRBJ2-3; the match to TRBD2 covers 13 bases. With 4 bases clipped from V and 5 bases from J, the junction kept 6 bases outside the gene matches. This CDR3 contains 16 residues. Germline CDR1 is MNHEY and CDR2 is SMNVEV (reference sequence).

The chain couples TRBV5-5 to TRBJ2-5; D is unresolved. The germline gives CDR1 SGHKS, CDR2 YYEKEE (reference sequence). This CDR3 spans 14 amino acids. The V gene lost 1 base and the J gene lost 0 bases, with 7 bases spanning the gap. CDR3 DNA: TGTGCCAGCAGCTTGATACGGTACCAAGAGACCCAGTACTTC. Its protein product is CASSLIRYQETQYF.

The rearrangement links TRBV29-1 to TRBJ2-1, with 12 positions matching TRBD2. V gave up 6 bases and J gave up 9 bases; unmatched junction bases: 9. This CDR3 is 14 amino acids long. The germline CDR1 and CDR2 sequences are SQVTM and ANQGSEA. In DNA form, the CDR3 reads TGCAGCGTGGAAACTAGCGGGGGGTGGGGTGAGCAGTTCTTC. Translating it yields CSVETSGGWGEQFF.

This clonotype was detected a few times. The chain uses TRBV4-1 and TRBJ1-2; TRBD1 matches at 10 bases. The V gene's germline CDR1 is MGHRA and CDR2 YSYEKL. This CDR3 has 16 amino acids. The junction had 12 bases not matched to a gene; V was cut back by 3 bases and J by 8 bases. The CDR3 DNA follows: TGCGCCAGCAGCCACAACTTGGGACAGGGGTTCAAGGGCTACACCTTC. Protein product: CASSHNLGQGFKGYTF.

This chain uses TRBV28 with TRBJ2-3; D is unclear. Looked up from germline, CDR1 is MDHEN and CDR2 is SYDVKM. The CDR3 sequence is 11 residues long. V was pared by 4 bases and J by 7 bases, with 6 bases between. The CDR3 sequence: CASSYAYTQYF. The CDR3 DNA reads as TGTGCCAGCAGTTATGCCTATACGCAGTATTTT.

This clonotype showed up many times. The rearrangement joins TRBV20-1 to TRBJ2-1; 7 bases line up with TRBD1. Trimming cost V 4 bases and J 14 bases; bases outside gene matches: 8. The CDR3 is 11 residues long. Germline-derived CDR1 and CDR2 are DFQATT and SNEGSKA (reference sequence). The chain's CDR3 is CSATGQAEEFF. In DNA form, the CDR3 reads TGCAGTGCTACAGGACAGGCGGAGGAGTTCTTC.